This entry lists 27 T cell receptor beta chains sequenced from one sample in a study of cytomegalovirus exposure and HLA in healthy donors. 60 Vbeta and 13 Jbeta primers were used in PCR. TCRdb's table, derived via immunoSEQ multiplex PCR, lists solely in-frame clones and lacks some. The sample includes 100,000 to 150,000 clones, just under 80% of them seen just once. The sample was PBMCs. All receptors come from a woman under 30 in good health and CMV-seronegative.

This clone occurred a few times. The chain recombines TRBV19 with TRBJ2-1, with 7 bases lining up with TRBD2. The germline CDR1 and CDR2 sequences are LNHDA and SQIVND (reference sequence). The CDR3 has 16 amino acids. The J segment lost 3 bases and the V segment lost 6 bases, leaving 11 bases of the junction unmatched. CDR3 protein: CASRGLMQRGYNEQFF. CDR3 nucleotide sequence: TGTGCCAGTAGGGGCCTGATGCAGCGGGGCTACAATGAGCAGTTCTTC.

This chain links TRBV29-1 with TRBJ1-2; 10 positions match TRBD1. The CDR3 runs to 12 residues. The germline gives CDR1 SQVTM, CDR2 ANQGSEA. V lost 7 bases, J lost 6 bases, and 5 bases stayed unmatched. DNA of the CDR3: TGCAGCGCCGGACAGGGGGATGATGGCTACACCTTC. Protein: CSAGQGDDGYTF.

This clone was observed a few times. J is TRBJ2-1 and V is TRBV30; D remains ambiguous. From germline, CDR1 is GTSNPN and CDR2 SVGIG (reference sequence). This CDR3 contains 17 residues. Trimming shortened V by 1 base and J by 5 bases, and 21 bases separated the two germline ends. Written as DNA, the CDR3 is TGTGCCTGGAGTGGTCTCTTGTCGCGAGTTACCAACAATGAGCAGTTCTTC. Its translation: CAWSGLLSRVTNNEQFF.

The rearrangement joins TRBV18 to TRBJ1-3; 11 bases line up with TRBD1. The ends lost 8 bases at V and 3 bases at J; junction bases unmatched: 9. This CDR3 comprises 16 residues. Germline V gives CDR1 KGHSH, CDR2 LQKENI. This CDR3 reads CASHDGQGAFGNTIYF. The CDR3 nucleotides are TGTGCCAGCCATGACGGACAGGGGGCATTTGGAAACACCATATATTTT.

J is TRBJ2-3 and V is TRBV5-4, with D possibly being TRBD2 (5 bases). CDR1 and CDR2 (germline): SGHNT, YYREEE (reference sequence). V was clipped by 2 bases and J by 4 bases, with 14 bases between them. The CDR3 is 15 residues long. As DNA, the CDR3 is TGTGCCAGCAGCTTCTGGGCGGGTGGGGCAGATACGCAGTATTTT. This encodes CASSFWAGGADTQYF.

V is TRBV6-5 and J is TRBJ1-2; D is unresolved. V dropped 2 bases and J dropped 4 bases, with 11 bases sitting between them. The CDR3 totals 14 residues. Germline CDR1 is MNHEY and CDR2 is SVGAGI. The CDR3 bases are TGTGCCAGCAGTTACCAAACGGCGGGCTATGGCTACACCTTC. It specifies CASSYQTAGYGYTF.

The V call is TRBV30, the J call TRBJ1-1; perhaps TRBD1 as D (5 bases). The CDR3 loop spans 13 amino acids. Per germline, CDR1 GTSNPN and CDR2 SVGIG (reference sequence). Trimming shortened V by 0 bases and J by 5 bases, and 10 bases separated the two germline ends. CDR3 coding DNA: TGTGCCTGGAGTGTTGGGGGGAGTACTGAAGCTTTCTTT. Protein: CAWSVGGSTEAFF.

The V call is TRBV5-4, the J call TRBJ1-2, with 9 bases aligning to TRBD1. CDR1 and CDR2 from the germline V gene are SGHNT and YYREEE (reference sequence). J gave up 9 bases and V 4 bases, and 10 bases lay outside the gene matches. The CDR3 length is 14 residues. CDR3 protein: CASSAGQGPLRYTF. DNA of the CDR3: TGTGCCAGCAGCGCGGGACAGGGACCCCTTCGCTACACCTTC.

The rearrangement links TRBV7-6 to TRBJ2-7; D is possibly TRBD2 (6 bases). The CDR3 contains 14 residues. Germline CDR1 SGHVS, CDR2 FNYEAQ. Trimming shortened V by 4 bases and J by 3 bases, and 13 bases separated the two germline ends. CDR3 in DNA: TGTGCCAGCAGCTCGGGACTCGGGGGCTACGAGCAGTACTTC. It specifies CASSSGLGGYEQYF.

The chain employs TRBV30 and TRBJ2-2; TRBD2 might be the D (6 bases). The CDR3 totals 14 residues. V dropped 2 bases and J dropped 2 bases, with 9 bases sitting between them. Germline assignment: CDR1 GTSNPN and CDR2 SVGIG (reference sequence). This chain's CDR3 is CAWSWGDNTGELFF. The CDR3 DNA reads TGTGCCTGGAGTTGGGGGGATAACACCGGGGAGCTGTTTTTT.

The rearrangement uses TRBV15 and TRBJ2-3; 7 bases match TRBD1. This CDR3 is 18 amino acids long. Looked up from germline, CDR1 is LNHNV and CDR2 is YYDKDF (reference sequence). V was clipped by 2 bases and J by 3 bases; unmatched bases: 14. This CDR3 is CATSRKRSSTGETDTQYF. The CDR3 DNA follows: TGTGCCACCAGCAGAAAGAGGTCTAGCACAGGGGAAACAGATACGCAGTATTTT.

The chain employs TRBV6-5 and TRBJ1-2; TRBD1 might be the D (6 bases). From germline, CDR1 is MNHEY and CDR2 SVGAGI. There are 13 residues in the CDR3. Trimming stripped 6 bases from V and 6 bases from J, with 14 bases between. The chain's CDR3 is CASSRRGGDGYTF. For the CDR3, the DNA is TGTGCCAGCAGCAGGAGGGGGGGGGATGGCTACACCTTC.

The chain links TRBV15 to TRBJ2-5; 10 bases align to TRBD1. The CDR3 has 19 residues. The V gene's germline CDR1 is LNHNV and CDR2 YYDKDF (reference sequence). The ends lost 1 base at V and 3 bases at J; junction bases unmatched: 14. The CDR3 coding sequence is TGTGCCACCAGCAGAGCTTCAATCCCCGGACAGGGGGACGAAGAGACCCAGTACTTC. Residues: CATSRASIPGQGDEETQYF.

This clone was observed once. This chain uses TRBV19 with TRBJ1-2; a possible D gene is TRBD1 (6 bases). Trimming took 4 bases from V and 1 from J, leaving 10 bases between them. Germline CDR1 reads LNHDA; CDR2 reads SQIVND (reference sequence). The CDR3 has 14 amino acids. CDR3 bases: TGTGCCAGTAGTACCAGGGACATTAACTATGGCTACACCTTC. Translating it yields CASSTRDINYGYTF.

The J gene is TRBJ1-2, the V gene TRBV19; 10 nucleotides agree with TRBD1. The CDR3 length is 14 residues. Germline CDR1 LNHDA, CDR2 SQIVND (reference sequence). V gave up 3 bases and J gave up 8 bases; unmatched junction bases: 6. CDR3 protein: CASSMAGTGDGYTF. CDR3 nucleotide sequence: TGTGCCAGTAGTATGGCCGGGACAGGGGACGGCTACACCTTC.

Of note for this clone: At one boundary the junction diverges from the germline segment, which might be a read error. This sequence joins TRBV6-1 and TRBJ2-2; tentative D call: TRBD1 (5 bases). Germline values: CDR1 MNHNS, CDR2 SASEGT. The CDR3 is made up of 13 amino acids. The CDR3 DNA sequence: TGTGTCAGCACGAAGCCAACAGGCGGGGAGCTGTTTTTT. Translated, it gives CVSTKPTGGELFF.

J is TRBJ1-1 and V is TRBV4-1; D remains ambiguous. The ends were cut back, 4 bases at V and 7 bases at J, with 10 bases in the middle. This CDR3 is built from 12 residues. Germline V gene data show CDR1 as MGHRA and CDR2 as YSYEKL. CDR3 DNA: TGCGCCAGCAGCCCCCCCGGGAGTGAAGCTTTCTTT. Translating it yields CASSPPGSEAFF.

Notes on this clone: This sample also contains other DNA sequences that code for the same CDR3. The chain combines TRBV7-2 with TRBJ2-1; TRBD2 aligns across 10 bases. Losses at the gene ends were 5 bases for V and 7 bases for J; bases not matched to a gene: 8. Germline CDR1 and CDR2: SGHTA and FQGNSA. CDR3 length equals 15 residues. In DNA form, the CDR3 reads TGTGCCAGCAGCCAGGGGCTAGCGGGAGTTAATGAGCAGTTCTTC. Amino acids: CASSQGLAGVNEQFF.

This clone was recorded at least ten times. The V and J genes are TRBV6-6 and TRBJ2-7; 9 nucleotides agree with TRBD1. The germline gives CDR1 MNHNY, CDR2 SVGAGI (reference sequence). This CDR3 spans 13 amino acids. Unmatched junction bases numbered 6, after V lost 6 bases and J lost 6 bases. CDR3 nucleotide sequence: TGTGCCAGCAGCCGGGGACAGGGAGGCGAGCAGTACTTC. Amino acid sequence: CASSRGQGGEQYF.

This clone was picked up a small number of times. Other DNA sequences within the sample encode an identical CDR3. This chain links TRBV6-5 with TRBJ2-7; 7 nucleotides agree with TRBD1. The CDR3 covers 12 residues. With 5 bases clipped from V and 7 bases from J, the junction kept 5 bases outside the gene matches. CDR1 is MNHEY, CDR2 SVGAGI, per germline. The CDR3 is CASSPDRAEQYF. The CDR3 DNA reads TGTGCCAGCAGTCCCGACAGGGCTGAGCAGTACTTC.

This clone was counted between two and nine times. This chain joins TRBV7-9 and TRBJ2-1, with 9 positions matching TRBD2. The CDR3 contains 15 residues. The J segment lost 8 bases and the V segment lost 5 bases, leaving 10 bases of the junction unmatched. Germline loops: CDR1 SEHNR, CDR2 FQNEAQ (reference sequence). The CDR3 is CASSLFLAGVHEQFF. CDR3 nucleotide sequence: TGTGCCAGCAGCCTATTCTTAGCGGGAGTACATGAGCAGTTCTTC.

Here the CDR3 DNA reads TGTGCCAGCAGTCTTCCGGACGTTAAAAGGGAGGCTTTCTTT. Protein sequence: CASSLPDVKREAFF. The chain combines TRBV6-6 with TRBJ1-1; D gene ambiguous. Looked up from germline, CDR1 is MNHNY and CDR2 is SVGAGI (reference sequence). The CDR3 is 14 amino acids. Deletions cut 5 bases from V and 11 bases from J, with 21 bases between.

This chain uses TRBV5-8 with TRBJ1-1; D remains unclear. The germline V gene has CDR1 SGHTS and CDR2 YDEGEE. This CDR3 region has 13 residues. Between the trimmed V and J ends, which lost 2 bases and 2 bases, there was a span of 7 bases. CDR3: CASSFAPNTEAFF. The CDR3 bases are TGTGCCAGCAGCTTCGCGCCCAACACTGAAGCTTTCTTT.

CDR3 region: CVTAGGSGANVLTF. For the CDR3, the DNA is TGTGTCACAGCGGGCGGTTCTGGGGCCAACGTCCTGACTTTC. V gene TRBV6-5 combines with J gene TRBJ2-6; tentatively, D is TRBD2 (6 bases). The germline V gene has CDR1 MNHEY and CDR2 SVGAGI. This CDR3 is 14 amino acids long.

The chain combines TRBV4-1 with TRBJ1-1; D might be TRBD1 (6 bases). The CDR3 spans 13 residues. Germline lookup yields CDR1 MGHRA and CDR2 YSYEKL. Trimming stripped 0 bases from V and 11 bases from J, with 13 bases between. The CDR3 region is CASSQERRGPAFF. CDR3 coding DNA: TGCGCCAGCAGCCAAGAGAGGCGGGGGCCGGCTTTCTTT.

The chain combines TRBV4-2 with TRBJ2-5; D possibly corresponds to TRBD2 (6 bases). In germline, CDR1 is LGHNA, CDR2 YNFKEQ. CDR3 length: 17 amino acids. Trimming took 3 bases from V and 4 from J, leaving 21 bases between them. The CDR3 nucleotides read TGTGCCAGCAGCCAGGGGCCGGCGGGAAAGGGCCTAGAGACCCAGTACTTC. Its protein is CASSQGPAGKGLETQYF.

The J gene is TRBJ1-1, the V gene TRBV2; D remains ambiguous. CDR3 length equals 11 residues. V lost 8 bases, J lost 1 base, and 5 bases lay in between. Germline CDR1 SNHLY, CDR2 FYNNEI. The CDR3 spells CASRENTEAFF. In DNA form, the CDR3 reads TGTGCCAGCCGGGAGAACACTGAAGCTTTCTTT.